The rows below give T cell receptor beta chains drawn from one sample of a study of cytomegalovirus exposure and HLA in healthy donors. Using immunoSEQ multiplex PCR, the repertoire was profiled, and TCRdb retains in-frame clones only, with some absent. The profile shows more than 95,000 clones, 81% of them singletons. Material for sequencing was PBMCs. The receptor set was obtained from a woman in her 30s in good health and CMV-seronegative. Each CDR3 is given with its conserved first and last residue. The order of the fields is D gene, V gene, J gene, clone size, CDR3 DNA, CDR3 protein. The D gene is left open where the match is weak. For some rows the clone size is stated as once, few or many, or as a class when expanded; others skip it.

D: -; V: TRBV6-4; J: TRBJ2-2; size: -; DNA: TGTGCCAGCAGAGCGCGGGGGAACACCGGGGAGCTGTTTTTT; CDR3: CASRARGNTGELFF
D: -; V: TRBV27; J: TRBJ2-7; size: -; DNA: TGTGCCAGCAGTTTAGTGGGCCTCAGCTCCTACGAGCAGTACTTC; CDR3: CASSLVGLSSYEQYF
D: -; V: TRBV9; J: TRBJ2-7; size: -; DNA: TGTGCCAGCAGCGTAGTTGCGGGATCCTACGAGCAGTACTTC; CDR3: CASSVVAGSYEQYF
D: -; V: TRBV15; J: TRBJ2-7; size: few; DNA: TGTGCCACCAGCAGAGTAGGCGGAGGGCAGTACTTC; CDR3: CATSRVGGGQYF
D: TRBD1; V: TRBV7-9; J: TRBJ1-2; size: once; DNA: TGTTCCAGCAGCTTAGAGACAGGGCACTATGGCTACACCTTC; CDR3: CSSSLETGHYGYTF
D: TRBD1; V: TRBV6-6; J: TRBJ2-1; size: -; DNA: TGTGCCAGCAATGGACAGGGCTCCTACAATGAGCAGTTCTTC; CDR3: CASNGQGSYNEQFF
D: TRBD1; V: TRBV5-6; J: TRBJ1-4; size: -; DNA: TGTGCCAGCAGCCTGGGCGGGACAGGGGATGGAAAACTGTTTTTT; CDR3: CASSLGGTGDGKLFF
D: -; V: TRBV27; J: TRBJ1-2; size: few; DNA: TGTGCCAGCAGTTTTAGACGACAGGCCGGGCAGGGCTACACCTTC; CDR3: CASSFRRQAGQGYTF
D: -; V: TRBV30; J: TRBJ2-7; size: -; DNA: TGTGCCTGGAGTGAAGGATGGGGCGGGACCCTCTACGAGCAGTACTTC; CDR3: CAWSEGWGGTLYEQYF
D: TRBD2; V: TRBV7-9; J: TRBJ2-1; size: -; DNA: TGTGCCAGCAGCGCAGGGACTAGCGGGGGGTACAATGAGCAGTTCTTC; CDR3: CASSAGTSGGYNEQFF
D: -; V: TRBV4-1; J: TRBJ2-6; size: -; DNA: TGCGCCAGCAGTCCTAGCTCTGGGGCCAACGTCCTGACTTTC; CDR3: CASSPSSGANVLTF
D: -; V: TRBV6-5; J: TRBJ2-5; size: -; DNA: TGTGCCAGCAGGGAATCACCAGGGTGGCAAGAGACCCAGTACTTC; CDR3: CASRESPGWQETQYF
D: -; V: TRBV4-3; J: TRBJ2-7; size: -; DNA: TGCGCCAGCAGCCCGACCGGGGAGCGGGTACCCTACGAGCAGTACTTC; CDR3: CASSPTGERVPYEQYF
D: TRBD2; V: TRBV7-2; J: TRBJ2-2; size: -; DNA: TGTGCCAGCAGCCCTCTAGCGGGAGGGCCTCCGAGCACCGGGGAGCTGTTTTTT; CDR3: CASSPLAGGPPSTGELFF
D: TRBD2; V: TRBV27; J: TRBJ2-7; size: -; DNA: TGTGCCAGCAGTGCCCCTCGCGGGAGAAGATGCTACGAGCAGTACTTC; CDR3: CASSAPRGRRCYEQYF
D: TRBD1; V: TRBV7-2; J: TRBJ2-5; size: -; DNA: TGTGCCAGCAGCCAGCAGGGGGTCCAAGAGACCCAGTACTTC; CDR3: CASSQQGVQETQYF
D: TRBD1; V: TRBV27; J: TRBJ2-7; size: -; DNA: TGTGCCAGCAGTTCAAGGGGGCTGAGCTACGAGCAGTACTTC; CDR3: CASSSRGLSYEQYF
D: TRBD1; V: TRBV28; J: TRBJ2-7; size: once; DNA: TGTGCCAGCATAGGGACAGGGAACCACGAGCAGTACTTC; CDR3: CASIGTGNHEQYF
D: TRBD2; V: TRBV7-3; J: TRBJ2-3; size: -; DNA: TGTGCCAGCAGCTCATTAGCGGGAGGAAAAGATACGCAGTATTTT; CDR3: CASSSLAGGKDTQYF
D: -; V: TRBV10-3; J: TRBJ2-1; size: -; DNA: TGTGCCATCAGACAGGGGGGGGGAGACAATGAGCAGTTCTTC; CDR3: CAIRQGGGDNEQFF
D: TRBD2; V: TRBV18; J: TRBJ2-1; size: -; DNA: TGTGCCAGCTCACCTCCCGCGGGACTAGCCTACAATGAGCAGTTCTTC; CDR3: CASSPPAGLAYNEQFF
D: -; V: TRBV9; J: TRBJ2-6; size: -; DNA: TGTGCCAGCAGCGTAGGTACACAAAGAAGCTCTGGGGCCAACGTCCTGACTTTC; CDR3: CASSVGTQRSSGANVLTF
D: -; V: TRBV28; J: TRBJ2-7; size: -; DNA: TGTGCCAGCAGTTTCGGACAGTACGAGCAGTACTTC; CDR3: CASSFGQYEQYF
D: -; V: TRBV28; J: TRBJ1-5; size: -; DNA: TGTGCCAGCAGTTTGGGAGGGATAAATCAGCCCCAGCATTTT; CDR3: CASSLGGINQPQHF
D: TRBD2; V: TRBV5-1; J: TRBJ2-5; size: once; DNA: TGCGCCAGCAGCTTGGGGGAGGGTCTGGAGACCCAGTACTTC; CDR3: CASSLGEGLETQYF
D: TRBD2; V: TRBV6-6; J: TRBJ2-1; size: few; DNA: TGTGCCAGCAGCCCTGTCCCCAGCGGGGATGAGCAGTTCTTC; CDR3: CASSPVPSGDEQFF
D: -; V: TRBV7-9; J: TRBJ2-7; size: -; DNA: TGTTCCAGCAGCTCGGGATCCACCCTTTCCTCCGAGCAGTACTTC; CDR3: CSSSSGSTLSSEQYF
D: TRBD1; V: TRBV14; J: TRBJ1-3; size: -; DNA: TGTGCCAGCAGCCAAGAGGGCAGGGGGCTCCGAGGAAACACCATATATTTT; CDR3: CASSQEGRGLRGNTIYF
D: TRBD1; V: TRBV14; J: TRBJ2-7; size: -; DNA: TGTGCCAGCAGCCTAGGACAGGGAGGCTACGAGCAGTACTTC; CDR3: CASSLGQGGYEQYF
D: -; V: TRBV9; J: TRBJ1-2; size: -; DNA: TGTGCCAGCAGCGTAGTGGGGTCAGGGAACTATGGCTACACCTTC; CDR3: CASSVVGSGNYGYTF
D: -; V: TRBV6-4; J: TRBJ2-1; size: -; DNA: TGTGCCCCGATTTATAGCTCCTACAATGAGCAGTTCTTC; CDR3: CAPIYSSYNEQFF
D: -; V: TRBV27; J: TRBJ1-2; size: -; DNA: TGTGCCAGCAGGCCCAATATCGGCTGGGCTGATGGCTACACCTTC; CDR3: CASRPNIGWADGYTF
D: -; V: TRBV5-1; J: TRBJ1-1; size: -; DNA: TGCGCCAGCAGCTTCCGGAGGGGGGGGCAGGCTGAAGCTTTCTTT; CDR3: CASSFRRGGQAEAFF
D: TRBD2; V: TRBV4-3; J: TRBJ2-7; size: -; DNA: TGCGCCAGCAGCCAGGACGGGACTAGCGGCTACGAGCAGTACTTC; CDR3: CASSQDGTSGYEQYF
D: -; V: TRBV7-9; J: TRBJ2-3; size: once; DNA: TGTGCCAGCAGCTTAGCGGGAGGAGGAGATACGCAGTATTTT; CDR3: CASSLAGGGDTQYF
D: TRBD1; V: TRBV19; J: TRBJ1-1; size: -; DNA: TGTGCCAGTAGTAATGACAGGGGGAGTTCTGAAGCTTTCTTT; CDR3: CASSNDRGSSEAFF
D: TRBD2; V: TRBV19; J: TRBJ2-1; size: -; DNA: TGTGCCAGTAGTATTCTAGCGGACAACAATGAGCAGTTCTTC; CDR3: CASSILADNNEQFF
D: TRBD2; V: TRBV19; J: TRBJ2-5; size: -; DNA: TGTGCCAGTAGTGCCCTAGCGGGACCTGCAGAGACCCAGTACTTC; CDR3: CASSALAGPAETQYF
D: TRBD2; V: TRBV10-2; J: TRBJ2-2; size: -; DNA: TGCGCCAGCAGTGATGGCGGGAGGGCGGGAACCGGGGAGCTGTTTTTT; CDR3: CASSDGGRAGTGELFF
D: TRBD2; V: TRBV27; J: TRBJ2-2; size: -; DNA: TGTGCCAGCAACGGGGGAGGGGTCACCGGGGAGCTGTTTTTT; CDR3: CASNGGGVTGELFF
D: TRBD2; V: TRBV4-2; J: TRBJ2-1; size: -; DNA: TGTGCCAGCAGCCAAGGCCCGGGAGGGCCCGGCAATGAGCAGTTCTTC; CDR3: CASSQGPGGPGNEQFF